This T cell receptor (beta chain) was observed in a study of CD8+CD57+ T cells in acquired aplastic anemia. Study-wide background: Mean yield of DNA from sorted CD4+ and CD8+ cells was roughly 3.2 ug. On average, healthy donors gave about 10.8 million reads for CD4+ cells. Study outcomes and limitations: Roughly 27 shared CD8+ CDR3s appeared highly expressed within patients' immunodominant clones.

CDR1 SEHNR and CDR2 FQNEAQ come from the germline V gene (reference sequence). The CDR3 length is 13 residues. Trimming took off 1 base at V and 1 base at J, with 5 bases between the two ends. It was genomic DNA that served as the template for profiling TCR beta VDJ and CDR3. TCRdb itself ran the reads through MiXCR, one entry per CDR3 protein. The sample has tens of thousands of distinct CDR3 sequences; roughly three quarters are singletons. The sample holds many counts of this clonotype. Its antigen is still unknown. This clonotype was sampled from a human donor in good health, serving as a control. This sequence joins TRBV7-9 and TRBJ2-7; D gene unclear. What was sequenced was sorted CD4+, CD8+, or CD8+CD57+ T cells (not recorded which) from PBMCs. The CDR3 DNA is TGTGCCAGCAGCTTAGAGGATTCCTACGAGCAGTACTTC. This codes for CASSLEDSYEQYF.